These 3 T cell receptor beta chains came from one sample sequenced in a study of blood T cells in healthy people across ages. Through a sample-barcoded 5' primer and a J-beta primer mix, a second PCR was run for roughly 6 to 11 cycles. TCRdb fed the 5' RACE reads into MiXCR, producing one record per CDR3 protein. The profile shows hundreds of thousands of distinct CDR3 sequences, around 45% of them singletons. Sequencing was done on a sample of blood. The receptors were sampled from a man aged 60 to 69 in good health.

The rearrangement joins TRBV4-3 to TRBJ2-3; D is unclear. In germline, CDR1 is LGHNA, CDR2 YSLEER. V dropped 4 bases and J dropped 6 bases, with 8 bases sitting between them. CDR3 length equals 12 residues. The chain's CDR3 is CASSRYPDTQYF. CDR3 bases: TGCGCCAGCAGCCGGTATCCCGATACGCAGTATTTT.

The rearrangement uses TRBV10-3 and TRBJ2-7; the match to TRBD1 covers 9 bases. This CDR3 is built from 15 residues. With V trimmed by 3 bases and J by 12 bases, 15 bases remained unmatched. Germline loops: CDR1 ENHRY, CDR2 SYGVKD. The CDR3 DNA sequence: TGTGCCATCAGTGACCCGGACAGGGGAGGGAGGGCCCGGTACTTC. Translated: CAISDPDRGGRARYF.

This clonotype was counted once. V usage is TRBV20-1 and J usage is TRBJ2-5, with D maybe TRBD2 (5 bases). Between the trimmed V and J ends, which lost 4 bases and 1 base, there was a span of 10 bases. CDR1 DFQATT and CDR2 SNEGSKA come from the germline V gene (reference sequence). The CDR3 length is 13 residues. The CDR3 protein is CSAMSGFQETQYF. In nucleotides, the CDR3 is TGCAGTGCTATGTCGGGATTCCAAGAGACCCAGTACTTC.